The T cell receptor (beta chain) under discussion was sequenced for a study of blood T cell repertoires in COVID-19. Germline loops: CDR1 SQVTM, CDR2 ANQGSEA. V trimming: 3 bases; J trimming: 5 bases; junction bases outside the gene matches: 11. The CDR3 is made up of 15 amino acids. Some clones are missing from TCRdb's copy, which holds only in-frame ones; the method was immunoSEQ multiplex PCR. The sample has fewer than 450,000 clones, 88% seen once. The sequence was obtained from a woman between 18 and 29 years old who had recovered from COVID-19. The V and J genes are TRBV29-1 and TRBJ1-1; TRBD1 matches at 8 bases. Sample: PBMCs or T cells enriched from blood (not recorded which). This CDR3 reads CSVDPGQGRWTEAFF. The CDR3 nucleotides are TGCAGCGTTGACCCCGGACAGGGCAGATGGACTGAAGCTTTCTTT.